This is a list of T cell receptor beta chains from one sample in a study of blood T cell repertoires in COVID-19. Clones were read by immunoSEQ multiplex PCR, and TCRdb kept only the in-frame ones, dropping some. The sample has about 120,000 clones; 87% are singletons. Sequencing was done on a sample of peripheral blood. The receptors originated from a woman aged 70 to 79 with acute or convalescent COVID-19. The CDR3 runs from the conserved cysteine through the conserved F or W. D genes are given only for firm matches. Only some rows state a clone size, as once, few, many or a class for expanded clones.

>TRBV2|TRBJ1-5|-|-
CASRAQGISNQPQHF
TGTGCCAGCAGGGCTCAGGGGATTAGCAATCAGCCCCAGCATTTT
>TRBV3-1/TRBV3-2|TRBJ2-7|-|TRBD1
CASSRIQGAGIYEQYF
TGTGCCAGCAGCCGGATACAGGGGGCGGGTATCTACGAGCAGTACTTC
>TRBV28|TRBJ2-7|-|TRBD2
CASSWTSGGDEQYF
TGTGCCAGCAGTTGGACTAGCGGGGGGGACGAGCAGTACTTC
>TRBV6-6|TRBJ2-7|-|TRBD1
CASSSSASGGAYEQYF
TGTGCCAGCAGTTCCTCGGCATCAGGGGGCGCATACGAGCAGTACTTC
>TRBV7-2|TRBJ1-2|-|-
CASSPRPGWGYTF
TGTGCCAGCAGCCCGAGGCCCGGGTGGGGCTACACCTTC
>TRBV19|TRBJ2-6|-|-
CASSSLPGRSGGSGANVLTF
TGTGCCAGTAGTAGCCTCCCCGGCAGATCCGGGGGCTCTGGGGCCAACGTCCTGACTTTC
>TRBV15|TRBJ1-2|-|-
CATSKGSQGEGYTF
TGTGCCACCAGCAAGGGATCTCAGGGTGAGGGCTACACCTTC
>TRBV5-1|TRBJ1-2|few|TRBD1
CASSATGQSYGYTF
TGCGCCAGCAGCGCGACAGGGCAGTCCTATGGCTACACCTTC
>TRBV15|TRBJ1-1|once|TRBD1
CATSRKGGANTEAFF
TGTGCCACCAGCAGAAAAGGGGGCGCGAACACTGAAGCTTTCTTT
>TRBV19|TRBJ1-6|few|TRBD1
CASSRQGAWNSPLHF
TGTGCCAGTAGCCGACAGGGGGCATGGAATTCACCCCTCCACTTT
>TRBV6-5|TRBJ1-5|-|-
CASRGAGTSLKAQHF
TGTGCCAGCAGAGGCGCCGGGACAAGCCTTAAGGCCCAGCATTTT
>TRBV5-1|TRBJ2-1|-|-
CASSFSGVEQFF
TGCGCCAGCAGCTTTTCAGGGGTTGAGCAGTTCTTC
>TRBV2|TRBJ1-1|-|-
CASSDSDLGNTEAFF
TGTGCCAGCAGTGACAGCGATCTAGGGAACACTGAAGCTTTCTTT
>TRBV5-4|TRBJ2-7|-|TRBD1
CASSHRQGSYEQYF
TGTGCCAGCAGCCATCGACAGGGCTCCTACGAGCAGTACTTC
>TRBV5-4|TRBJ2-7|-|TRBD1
CASTRAGQGFSYEQYF
TGTGCCAGCACCCGGGCGGGACAGGGGTTCTCCTACGAGCAGTACTTC
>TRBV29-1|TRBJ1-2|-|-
CSVEQADNYGYTF
TGCAGCGTTGAACAGGCAGATAACTATGGCTACACCTTC
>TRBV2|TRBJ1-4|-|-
CATPGLNEKLFF
TGTGCCACTCCGGGACTTAATGAAAAACTGTTTTTT
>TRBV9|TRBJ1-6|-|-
CASSGGGRDNSPLHF
TGTGCCAGCAGCGGGGGAGGAAGGGATAATTCACCCCTCCACTTT
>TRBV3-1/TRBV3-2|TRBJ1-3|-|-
CASSQESDISSGNTIYF
TGTGCCAGCAGCCAAGAGTCGGACATAAGCTCTGGAAACACCATATATTTT
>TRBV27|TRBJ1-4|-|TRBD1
CASSAGQGFNEKLFF
TGTGCCAGCTCCGCCGGACAGGGGTTTAATGAAAAACTGTTTTTT
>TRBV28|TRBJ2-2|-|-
CASIGGALQNTGELFF
TGTGCCAGCATTGGGGGGGCGCTCCAGAACACCGGGGAGCTGTTTTTT
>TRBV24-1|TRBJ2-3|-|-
CATSDLLPGSTDTQYF
TGTGCCACCAGTGATTTGCTGCCAGGTAGCACAGATACGCAGTATTTT
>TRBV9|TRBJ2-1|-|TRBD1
CASNPQGAGQGEQFF
TGTGCCAGCAACCCCCAGGGGGCAGGTCAAGGTGAGCAGTTCTTC
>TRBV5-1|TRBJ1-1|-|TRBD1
CASSPGTGISEAFF
TGCGCCAGCAGCCCGGGGACAGGGATCTCTGAAGCTTTCTTT
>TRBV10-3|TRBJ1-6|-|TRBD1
CAIGGQANSPLHF
TGTGCCATCGGAGGACAGGCCAATTCACCCCTCCACTTT
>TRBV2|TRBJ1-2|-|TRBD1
CATSDRGLGGYTF
TGTGCCACCAGTGACAGGGGCTTAGGGGGCTACACCTTC
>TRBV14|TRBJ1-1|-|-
CASSRSRIAEAFF
TGTGCCAGCAGCCGGTCTAGAATTGCTGAAGCTTTCTTT
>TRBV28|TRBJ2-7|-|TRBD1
CASSLGGTGIYEQYF
TGTGCCAGCAGTTTGGGCGGGACAGGAATCTACGAGCAGTACTTC
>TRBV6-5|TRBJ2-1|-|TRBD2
CASSGGFEYNEQFF
TGTGCCAGCAGCGGGGGGTTTGAGTACAATGAGCAGTTCTTC
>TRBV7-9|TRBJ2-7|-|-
CASSLTTGESSYEQYF
TGTGCCAGCAGCTTGACCACAGGAGAGAGCTCCTACGAGCAGTACTTC
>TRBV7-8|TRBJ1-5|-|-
CASSIGAAPNQPQHF
TGTGCCAGCAGTATAGGGGCGGCCCCAAATCAGCCCCAGCATTTT
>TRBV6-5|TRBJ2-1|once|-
CASRPSLLGVNEQFF
TGTGCCAGCAGACCGTCTCTTCTTGGAGTTAATGAGCAGTTCTTC
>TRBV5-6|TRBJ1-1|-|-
CASSLAGQGQGEAFF
TGTGCCAGCAGCCTGGCCGGGCAGGGTCAAGGGGAAGCTTTCTTT
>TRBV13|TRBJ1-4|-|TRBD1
CASSRDRRNEKLFF
TGTGCCAGCAGCAGGGACAGGCGGAATGAAAAACTGTTTTTT
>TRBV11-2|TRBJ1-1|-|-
CASKTLTGDQNTEAFF
TGTGCCAGCAAGACGTTGACGGGGGACCAGAACACTGAAGCTTTCTTT
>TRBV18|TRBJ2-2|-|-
CASSPPFRDTGELFF
TGTGCCAGCTCACCACCGTTCAGGGACACCGGGGAGCTGTTTTTT
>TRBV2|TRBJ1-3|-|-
CASIPDRGNTIYF
TGTGCCAGCATTCCGGACAGAGGAAACACCATATATTTT
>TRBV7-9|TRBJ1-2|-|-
CASSSQGKGYTF
TGTGCCAGCAGCTCCCAGGGGAAGGGCTACACCTTC
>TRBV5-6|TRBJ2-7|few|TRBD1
CASRGRTGAYEQYF
TGTGCCAGCCGAGGCAGGACAGGTGCCTACGAGCAGTACTTC
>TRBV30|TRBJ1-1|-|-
CAWSSTGYRAFF
TGTGCCTGGAGTTCAACAGGCTACCGGGCTTTCTTT
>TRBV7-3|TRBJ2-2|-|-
CASSSPPGGELFF
TGTGCCAGCAGCTCCCCTCCGGGCGGGGAGCTGTTTTTT